The rows below give T cell receptor beta chains drawn from one sample of a study of OX40 agonist ivuxolimab in advanced cancers. Measured with immunoSEQ multiplex PCR; TCRdb has only the in-frame clones, and not every one. Here the sample spans roughly 41,000 clones, approximately 88% being singletons. This specimen consisted of CD4+ or CD8+ T cells sorted from blood, obtained in a trial of the OX40 agonist ivuxolimab. These receptors all come from an adult with an advanced solid tumor such as melanoma, head and neck, liver or kidney cancer. Both conserved end residues are part of each CDR3. A D gene is named only where the DNA matches it firmly. Part of the rows lack a size; the others show once, few, many or a class for expanded clones.

v_gene: TRBV7-2
abundance: NA
j_gene: TRBJ2-5
d_gene: TRBD2
CDR3nt: TGTGCCAGCAGCTTGAGCGGGGGGACCCAGTACTTC
CDR3aa: CASSLSGGTQYF

v_gene: TRBV6-1
abundance: NA
j_gene: TRBJ1-2
d_gene: TRBD1
CDR3nt: TGTGCCAGCAGGTACAGGGGGCCGGGGTATGGCTACACCTTC
CDR3aa: CASRYRGPGYGYTF

v_gene: TRBV29-1
abundance: NA
j_gene: TRBJ2-6
d_gene: TRBD1
CDR3nt: TGCAGCGTTGTAGGGGGACAGGGTCCCTCTGGGGCCAACGTCCTGACTTTC
CDR3aa: CSVVGGQGPSGANVLTF

v_gene: TRBV6-5
abundance: NA
j_gene: TRBJ1-2
d_gene: NA
CDR3nt: TGTGCCAGCAGTACAACAGGGTACGGGGACTATGGCTACACCTTC
CDR3aa: CASSTTGYGDYGYTF

v_gene: TRBV21-1
abundance: NA
j_gene: TRBJ2-7
d_gene: NA
CDR3nt: TGTGCCAGCACCCCGGGGTTCTACGAGCAGTACTTC
CDR3aa: CASTPGFYEQYF

v_gene: TRBV4-1
abundance: NA
j_gene: TRBJ1-5
d_gene: NA
CDR3nt: TGCGCCAGCAGCCAAGAAGGGGTAAGCAGCAATCAGCCCCAGCATTTT
CDR3aa: CASSQEGVSSNQPQHF

v_gene: TRBV28
abundance: NA
j_gene: TRBJ1-2
d_gene: NA
CDR3nt: TGTGCCAGCAGTTCCGGGACAAGAACCTATGGCTACACCTTC
CDR3aa: CASSSGTRTYGYTF

v_gene: TRBV28
abundance: NA
j_gene: TRBJ2-3
d_gene: NA
CDR3nt: TGTGCCAGCAGACTACTAGCAAACACAGATACGCAGTATTTT
CDR3aa: CASRLLANTDTQYF

v_gene: TRBV11-2
abundance: NA
j_gene: TRBJ2-1
d_gene: NA
CDR3nt: TGTGCCAGCAGCTTCCCGGTGAGTGGGAATGAGCAGTTCTTC
CDR3aa: CASSFPVSGNEQFF

v_gene: TRBV7-8
abundance: NA
j_gene: TRBJ2-3
d_gene: NA
CDR3nt: TGTGCCAGCAGCTCCAGTAGAACAGATACGCAGTATTTT
CDR3aa: CASSSSRTDTQYF

v_gene: TRBV27
abundance: NA
j_gene: TRBJ2-2
d_gene: NA
CDR3nt: TGTGCCAGCAGTTCTCCGCACAGGGCCCCCCTTACCGGGGAGCTGTTTTTT
CDR3aa: CASSSPHRAPLTGELFF

v_gene: TRBV2
abundance: NA
j_gene: TRBJ2-3
d_gene: NA
CDR3nt: TGTGCCAGCTCGACGATCACAGATACGCAGTATTTT
CDR3aa: CASSTITDTQYF

v_gene: TRBV28
abundance: NA
j_gene: TRBJ1-5
d_gene: TRBD1
CDR3nt: TGTGCCAGCACCCCTTTGACAGGGAACCAGCCCCAGCATTTT
CDR3aa: CASTPLTGNQPQHF

v_gene: TRBV7-8
abundance: NA
j_gene: TRBJ2-7
d_gene: NA
CDR3nt: TGTGCCAGCAGCTTAGCAAGGAGCTCCTACGAGCAGTACTTC
CDR3aa: CASSLARSSYEQYF

v_gene: TRBV12-2
abundance: NA
j_gene: TRBJ2-3
d_gene: NA
CDR3nt: TGTGCAAGTCGCTTAGCGCTTAACAGGGGGCCGGATACGCAGTATTTT
CDR3aa: CASRLALNRGPDTQYF

v_gene: TRBV9
abundance: NA
j_gene: TRBJ2-2
d_gene: TRBD2
CDR3nt: TGTGCCAGCAGCGTAGTGGCCACTAGCGGGAGTTCCGGCGGGGAGCTGTTTTTT
CDR3aa: CASSVVATSGSSGGELFF

v_gene: TRBV28
abundance: NA
j_gene: TRBJ1-1
d_gene: NA
CDR3nt: TGTGCCAGCAGTTTAAGTCCTCTGGAGACTGAAGCTTTCTTT
CDR3aa: CASSLSPLETEAFF

v_gene: TRBV10-3
abundance: NA
j_gene: TRBJ1-5
d_gene: NA
CDR3nt: TGTGCCATCAGTGAGGGGGAGCCTTGGAATCAGCCCCAGCATTTT
CDR3aa: CAISEGEPWNQPQHF

v_gene: TRBV5-4
abundance: NA
j_gene: TRBJ1-2
d_gene: NA
CDR3nt: TGTGCCAGCAGCGCCCAGAGAGTCGTTAACTATGGCTACACCTTC
CDR3aa: CASSAQRVVNYGYTF

v_gene: TRBV9
abundance: NA
j_gene: TRBJ1-4
d_gene: NA
CDR3nt: TGTGCCAGCAGCGTAGATCTCGGTAATGAAAAACTGTTTTTT
CDR3aa: CASSVDLGNEKLFF

v_gene: TRBV30
abundance: NA
j_gene: TRBJ1-1
d_gene: TRBD1
CDR3nt: TGTGCCTGGAGCGGGGACAGTGAAGCTTTCTTT
CDR3aa: CAWSGDSEAFF

v_gene: TRBV5-1
abundance: NA
j_gene: TRBJ2-5
d_gene: TRBD2
CDR3nt: TGCGCCAGCAGTGCCTCGGGCGGGGGGGCAGAGACCCAGTACTTC
CDR3aa: CASSASGGGAETQYF

v_gene: TRBV5-4
abundance: NA
j_gene: TRBJ1-1
d_gene: TRBD1
CDR3nt: TGTGCCAGCGAAGACAGGGAAGGATTCACTGAAGCTTTCTTT
CDR3aa: CASEDREGFTEAFF

v_gene: TRBV19
abundance: once
j_gene: TRBJ2-7
d_gene: NA
CDR3nt: TGTGCCAGTAGTCCCCGGGATTGGCACGAGCAGTACTTC
CDR3aa: CASSPRDWHEQYF

v_gene: TRBV6-1
abundance: NA
j_gene: TRBJ1-2
d_gene: NA
CDR3nt: TGTGCCAGCACACCGGAAACTAACTATGGCTACACCTTC
CDR3aa: CASTPETNYGYTF

v_gene: TRBV6-6
abundance: NA
j_gene: TRBJ2-3
d_gene: NA
CDR3nt: TGTGCCAGCAGCAGGCGGGTAGATACGCAGTATTTT
CDR3aa: CASSRRVDTQYF

v_gene: TRBV27
abundance: NA
j_gene: TRBJ2-2
d_gene: NA
CDR3nt: TGTGCCAGCAGGAATATCGGAAGCATTAACACCGGGGAGCTGTTTTTT
CDR3aa: CASRNIGSINTGELFF

v_gene: TRBV14
abundance: NA
j_gene: TRBJ2-1
d_gene: NA
CDR3nt: TGTGCCAGCAGCTACGGGAAATGGTCCTACAATGAGCAGTTCTTC
CDR3aa: CASSYGKWSYNEQFF

v_gene: TRBV7-7
abundance: NA
j_gene: TRBJ2-2
d_gene: NA
CDR3nt: TGTGCTAGCAGCTTAGGGGGGCCTTTTACCGGGGAGCTGTTTTTT
CDR3aa: CASSLGGPFTGELFF

v_gene: TRBV9
abundance: NA
j_gene: TRBJ2-2
d_gene: TRBD1
CDR3nt: TGTGCCAGCAGCTCGACAGGGGTCGGGGAGCTGTTTTTT
CDR3aa: CASSSTGVGELFF

v_gene: TRBV7-2
abundance: NA
j_gene: TRBJ1-6
d_gene: NA
CDR3nt: TGTGCCAGCAGCTACCTGGGGCAGAGAAATTCACCCCTCCACTTT
CDR3aa: CASSYLGQRNSPLHF

v_gene: TRBV19
abundance: NA
j_gene: TRBJ2-7
d_gene: TRBD1
CDR3nt: TGTGCCAGTAGTATTGTGACAGGGGTTCCAGACGAGCAGTACTTC
CDR3aa: CASSIVTGVPDEQYF

v_gene: TRBV4-1
abundance: NA
j_gene: TRBJ2-1
d_gene: TRBD2
CDR3nt: TGCGCCAGCAGCCCTACTAGCGGGGGGTATAGTGAGCAGTTCTTC
CDR3aa: CASSPTSGGYSEQFF

v_gene: TRBV28
abundance: NA
j_gene: TRBJ2-6
d_gene: NA
CDR3nt: TGTGCCAGCAGTTTAGGGGGCGCTGGGGCCAACGTCCTGACTTTC
CDR3aa: CASSLGGAGANVLTF

v_gene: TRBV29-1
abundance: few
j_gene: TRBJ1-2
d_gene: TRBD1
CDR3nt: TGCAGCGTGCCCGGGACAGTCTATGGCTACACCTTC
CDR3aa: CSVPGTVYGYTF

v_gene: TRBV25-1
abundance: NA
j_gene: TRBJ2-3
d_gene: NA
CDR3nt: TGTGCCAGCGCCCCCCCGGAGGGTGGTTTCGCGCAGTATTTT
CDR3aa: CASAPPEGGFAQYF

v_gene: TRBV18
abundance: NA
j_gene: TRBJ2-5
d_gene: TRBD2
CDR3nt: TGTGCCAGCTCACCATTGGGAGGGAAAGAGACCCAGTACTTC
CDR3aa: CASSPLGGKETQYF

v_gene: TRBV6-5
abundance: few
j_gene: TRBJ2-5
d_gene: TRBD1
CDR3nt: TGTGCCAGCAGTTACGGGGGACAGGGCCAAGAGACCCAGTACTTC
CDR3aa: CASSYGGQGQETQYF

v_gene: TRBV5-4
abundance: few
j_gene: TRBJ2-7
d_gene: NA
CDR3nt: TGTGCCAGCAGCTTGGATAATTGGTTAGACGAGCAGTACTTC
CDR3aa: CASSLDNWLDEQYF

v_gene: TRBV2
abundance: NA
j_gene: TRBJ2-7
d_gene: TRBD1
CDR3nt: TGTGCCAGCAGATATGGACAGGTTAACTACGAGCAGTACTTC
CDR3aa: CASRYGQVNYEQYF

v_gene: TRBV28
abundance: NA
j_gene: TRBJ1-2
d_gene: NA
CDR3nt: TGTGCCAGCAGTTTGGCTTCAGGGTATTTTGGCTATGGCTACACCTTC
CDR3aa: CASSLASGYFGYGYTF

v_gene: TRBV27
abundance: NA
j_gene: TRBJ2-2
d_gene: TRBD1
CDR3nt: TGTGCCAGCAGTTCAGGACAGGGACCCGGGGAGCTGTTTTTT
CDR3aa: CASSSGQGPGELFF

v_gene: TRBV5-1
abundance: once
j_gene: TRBJ1-6
d_gene: TRBD1
CDR3nt: TGCGCCAGCAGCTTCTCCCTAGGACAGGGGAATTCACCCCTCCACTTT
CDR3aa: CASSFSLGQGNSPLHF

v_gene: TRBV10-1
abundance: NA
j_gene: TRBJ1-6
d_gene: NA
CDR3nt: TGCGCCAGCCGGGCGGACGGGAATTCACCCCTCCACTTT
CDR3aa: CASRADGNSPLHF

v_gene: TRBV4-1
abundance: once
j_gene: TRBJ2-7
d_gene: TRBD2
CDR3nt: TGCGCCAGCAGCCAAGCACTAGCGAACTCCTACGAGCAGTACTTC
CDR3aa: CASSQALANSYEQYF

v_gene: TRBV7-6
abundance: NA
j_gene: TRBJ2-1
d_gene: TRBD2
CDR3nt: TGTGCCAGCAGCTTAGAGAGCGGGACTGAGCAGTTCTTC
CDR3aa: CASSLESGTEQFF

v_gene: TRBV29-1
abundance: NA
j_gene: TRBJ2-5
d_gene: NA
CDR3nt: TGCAGCGTTGTACGTGGGGCCCAAGAGACCCAGTACTTC
CDR3aa: CSVVRGAQETQYF

v_gene: TRBV12-2
abundance: NA
j_gene: TRBJ2-7
d_gene: NA
CDR3nt: TGTGCAAGTCGCTTAGTAGCGATCATCACCCCCGGCAGGGCAAGAGGCGAGCAGTACTTC
CDR3aa: CASRLVAIITPGRARGEQYF

v_gene: TRBV5-3
abundance: NA
j_gene: TRBJ2-5
d_gene: TRBD1
CDR3nt: TGTGCCAGAAGCTTGGTCGCGACAGGGAAGACCCAGTACTTC
CDR3aa: CARSLVATGKTQYF

v_gene: TRBV4-1
abundance: once
j_gene: TRBJ1-1
d_gene: TRBD1
CDR3nt: TGCGCCAGCAGCCAAGTGGGACAGGTGAACACTGAAGCTTTCTTT
CDR3aa: CASSQVGQVNTEAFF

v_gene: TRBV4-1
abundance: NA
j_gene: TRBJ1-2
d_gene: NA
CDR3nt: TGCGCCAGCAGCCAAGAGTGGGGGAACTATGGCTACACCTTC
CDR3aa: CASSQEWGNYGYTF

v_gene: TRBV6-5
abundance: NA
j_gene: TRBJ2-7
d_gene: NA
CDR3nt: TGTGCCAGCAGACAGACATGGAATTCCTACGAGCAGTACTTC
CDR3aa: CASRQTWNSYEQYF

v_gene: TRBV9
abundance: NA
j_gene: TRBJ2-7
d_gene: NA
CDR3nt: TGTGCCAGCAGCCCCCGGGCCGAGGGCTACGAGCAGTACTTC
CDR3aa: CASSPRAEGYEQYF